This paragraph covers one TCR beta chain sequence. The target antigen is unknown. Data came from immunoSEQ multiplex PCR; TCRdb stores just in-frame clones and leaves some out. The data hold approximately 21,000 clones, with almost 85% observed a single time. The data stem from a study of T cell responses to AZD1222 COVID-19 vaccine. The study, taken as a whole, reports: Mapped onto spike, vaccine-associated CD4 TCRs spanned it and were dominant at 160-218 and 743-854. Seropositive status at baseline applied to only 6 or 7 AZD1222 recipients.

This CDR3 is built from 16 residues. CDR1 is SGHAT and CDR2 is FQNNGV in the germline V gene. J lost 6 bases, V lost 5 bases, and 10 bases had no gene match. The sequence was collected from an adult who received the AZD1222 COVID-19 vaccine. This sequence joins TRBV11-2 and TRBJ2-1; 10 bases match TRBD2. The material sequenced was peripheral blood, taken 28 days after the second AZD1222 dose. The DNA for the CDR3 is TGTGCCAGCAGCGCCATACTAGCGGGGCGACCCAATGAGCAGTTCTTC. Amino acids: CASSAILAGRPNEQFF.